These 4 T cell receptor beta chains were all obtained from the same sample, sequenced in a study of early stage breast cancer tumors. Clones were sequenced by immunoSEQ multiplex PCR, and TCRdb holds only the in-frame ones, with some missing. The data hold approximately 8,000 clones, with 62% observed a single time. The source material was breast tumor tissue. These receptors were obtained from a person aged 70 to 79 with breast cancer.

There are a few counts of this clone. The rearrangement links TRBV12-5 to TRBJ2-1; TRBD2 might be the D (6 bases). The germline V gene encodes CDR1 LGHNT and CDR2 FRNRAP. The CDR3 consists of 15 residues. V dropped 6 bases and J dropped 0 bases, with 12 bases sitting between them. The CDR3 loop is CASGSGTHSYNEQFF. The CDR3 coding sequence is TGTGCTAGTGGATCCGGGACTCACTCCTACAATGAGCAGTTCTTC.

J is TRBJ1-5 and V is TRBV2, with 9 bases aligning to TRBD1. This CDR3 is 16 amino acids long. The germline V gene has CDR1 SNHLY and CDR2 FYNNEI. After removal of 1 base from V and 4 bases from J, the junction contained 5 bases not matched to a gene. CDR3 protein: CASSEDRGPGNQPQHF. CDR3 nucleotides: TGTGCCAGCAGTGAAGACAGGGGGCCCGGAAATCAGCCCCAGCATTTT.

In DNA form, the CDR3 reads TGTGCCAGCAGTGAAGTGACAGGAACCTATGGCTACACCTTC. It codes for CASSEVTGTYGYTF. This sequence joins TRBV6-1 and TRBJ1-2, with D possibly being TRBD1 (6 bases). V lost 1 base, J lost 4 bases, and 10 bases lay in between. The germline CDR1 and CDR2 sequences are MNHNS and SASEGT. This CDR3 is built from 14 residues.

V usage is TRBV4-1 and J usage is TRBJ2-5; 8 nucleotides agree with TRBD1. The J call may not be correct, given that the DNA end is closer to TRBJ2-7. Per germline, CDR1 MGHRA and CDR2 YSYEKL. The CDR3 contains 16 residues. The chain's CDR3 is CASSQVPGQAYYEQYF. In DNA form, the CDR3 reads TGCGCCAGCAGCCAGGTCCCGGGACAGGCCTACTACGAGCAGTACTTC.